This note documents a single T cell receptor beta chain sequence. This sample was included in a study of beta chain features in type 1 diabetes. The length of the CDR3 is 14 residues. Germline-derived CDR1 and CDR2 are MGHRA and YSYEKL. V lost 5 bases to trimming and J lost 7 bases; unmatched junction nucleotides: 4. Expressed TCRB transcripts were sequenced after all isolated RNA was converted to cDNA. Sequencing used immunoSEQ multiplex PCR; TCRdb keeps in-frame clones, though not all of them. The sample lists around 320,000 clones, 14% occurring once. This clonotype originated in a young man in good health. The chain carries TRBV4-1 and TRBJ2-1, with 11 bases that match TRBD2. The sequencing sample was made of central memory CD4+ T cells from blood. CDR3: CASSSGTSGNEQFF. The DNA for the CDR3 is TGCGCCAGCAGCTCCGGGACTAGCGGTAATGAGCAGTTCTTC.